These T cell receptor beta chains were read from a single sample in a study of Tregs in tolerant kidney transplant recipients. Generated by immunoSEQ multiplex PCR, the TCRdb table keeps only in-frame clones and is missing some. The table lists roughly 66,000 clones, 80% to 95% of them singletons. Sequences were derived from CD8+ T cells from blood, sampled before the transplant. The receptors shown here come from a human donor who received a combined kidney and bone marrow transplant. Each CDR3 is given with its conserved first and last residue. The D gene is left open where the match is weak. Expanded clones get a size class; other rows say once, few or many, or leave the size out.

cdr3_length j_call v_call clone_size d_call cdr3_aa cdr3_nt
13 TRBJ1-1 TRBV2 NA TRBD1 CASSGTGGIPAFF TGTGCCAGCAGTGGGACAGGCGGGATTCCAGCTTTCTTT
13 TRBJ2-7 TRBV13 NA NA CASSPRRPYEQYF TGTGCCAGCAGCCCCAGGCGTCCCTACGAGCAGTACTTC
16 TRBJ2-1 TRBV7-3 NA NA CASSLMVGHGLNEQFF TGTGCCAGCAGCTTAATGGTCGGACACGGTCTCAATGAGCAGTTCTTC
14 TRBJ1-2 TRBV29-1 once TRBD1 CSVQGTGVYYGYTF TGCAGCGTTCAGGGGACAGGGGTTTACTATGGCTACACCTTC
17 TRBJ2-3 TRBV30 NA TRBD1 CAWSGFGQGAGTDTQYF TGTGCCTGGAGTGGATTCGGACAGGGTGCAGGCACAGATACGCAGTATTTT
13 TRBJ2-1 TRBV13 NA TRBD2 CASSLQRGHEQFF TGTGCCAGCAGCCTCCAGCGGGGGCATGAGCAGTTCTTC
13 TRBJ2-1 TRBV19 NA NA CASSILDSNEQFF TGTGCCAGTAGTATATTGGACAGCAATGAGCAGTTCTTC
18 TRBJ2-1 TRBV4-1 NA NA CASSQVRLGQGTDGEQFF TGCGCCAGCAGCCAAGTCCGTCTGGGGCAGGGGACGGACGGTGAGCAGTTCTTC
15 TRBJ2-7 TRBV7-6 NA TRBD2 CASSSGGGQFYEQYF TGTGCCAGCAGCTCCGGCGGGGGTCAATTCTACGAGCAGTACTTC
15 TRBJ2-1 TRBV9 NA NA CASSVGTSSYNEQFF TGTGCCAGCAGCGTAGGAACGAGCTCCTACAATGAGCAGTTCTTC
11 TRBJ2-6 TRBV14 NA NA CASEGANVLTF TGTGCCAGTGAGGGGGCCAACGTCCTGACTTTC